The source of this T cell receptor beta chain is a study of response to subunit inactivated influenza vaccine. Study-wide results and caveats: Each seasonal influenza vaccination recruits few new T cells, the authors suggested.

For this clonotype: Its specificity is not known.

CDR3 length: 14 amino acids. V lost 3 bases and J 3 bases, leaving 11 bases between the germline ends. CDR1 SGHAT and CDR2 FQDESV come from the germline V gene (reference sequence). TCRdb called the RT-PCR reads again in MiXCR, with one record for every CDR3 protein. Among about 530,000 distinct CDR3 sequences listed, 10% to 15% were seen once. The chain uses TRBV11-1 and TRBJ2-5, with D hard to call. This receptor was obtained from a man between 45 and 60 years old who received an inactivated influenza vaccine. The sample was PBMCs from blood, taken roughly 47 days after vaccination. The CDR3 nucleotides are TGTGCCAGCAGCTTTAGTCGGGCCGAAGAGACCCAGTACTTC. This encodes CASSFSRAEETQYF.